Sequencing of this T cell receptor beta chain was carried out in a study of blood T cell repertoires in COVID-19. About the study: COVID-19 samples from acute and convalescent phases originated in the United States, Italy and Spain.

The germline V and J ends were trimmed by 5 bases and 4 bases, with 15 bases remaining between them. Germline V gives CDR1 SGHTA, CDR2 FQGNSA. This CDR3 region has 15 residues. Some clones are missing from TCRdb's copy, which holds only in-frame ones; the method was immunoSEQ multiplex PCR. Of some 130,000 clones in the sample, roughly 86% were seen once. The sequence was collected from a woman in her 70s with COVID-19, enrolled during active disease. Sequencing input: peripheral blood. The rearrangement joins TRBV7-2 to TRBJ2-1; D possibly matches TRBD1 or TRBD2 (5 bases each). CDR3 protein: CASSLGESKYNEQFF. As DNA, the CDR3 is TGTGCCAGCAGCCTAGGGGAGAGCAAGTACAATGAGCAGTTCTTC. The variable domain in full, completed from reference TRBV7-2 and TRBJ2-1, reads GAGVSQSPSNKVTEKGKDVELRCDPISGHTALYWYRQSLGQGLEFLIYFQGNSAPDKSGLPSDRFSAERTGGSVSTLTIQRTQQEDSAVYLCASSLGESKYNEQFFGPGTRLTVL.